The source of this T cell receptor beta chain is a study of T cell responses to AZD1222 COVID-19 vaccine. Comment on this clone: Its antigen is unknown.

Pooling was applied to second doses at about 4 or about 12 weeks. The table came from immunoSEQ multiplex PCR; TCRdb's copy has only in-frame clones and leaves some out. The sample shows around 120,000 clones, around 90% of them seen only once. General observations from the study: Only a handful of AZD1222 recipients, six or seven in all, had baseline seropositivity. Clonal diversity was possibly underestimated; the donors were predominantly white British and more often female.

This CDR3 is built from 16 residues. V shed 4 bases and J 4 bases; nucleotides not matched to a gene: 10. Germline V gene lookup returns CDR1 SGHVS and CDR2 FNYEAQ. The chain links TRBV7-6 to TRBJ1-2, with 9 bases aligning to TRBD1. Specimen: peripheral blood, collected 28 days after the second AZD1222 dose. The receptor was derived from an adult who received the AZD1222 COVID-19 vaccine. CDR3 bases: TGTGCCAGCAGCTCGGGACAGGGAGTACCACTCTATGGCTACACCTTC. Its translation: CASSSGQGVPLYGYTF. The full variable domain, with the rest looked up from reference TRBV7-6 and TRBJ1-2, is GAGVSQSPRYKVTKRGQDVALRCDPISGHVSLYWYRQALGQGPEFLTYFNYEAQQDKSGLPNDRFSAERPEGSISTLTIQRTEQRDSAMYRCASSSGQGVPLYGYTFGSGTRLTVV.